A single sample is the source of the 16 T cell receptor beta chains below, sequenced in a study of blood T cell repertoires in COVID-19. Using immunoSEQ multiplex PCR, the repertoire was profiled, and TCRdb retains in-frame clones only, with some absent. The data hold fewer than 300,000 clones, with 65% to 85% observed a single time. The sample consisted of peripheral blood. Receptor source: a person aged 70 to 85 with COVID-19, enrolled during active disease.

This chain joins TRBV3-1 (or the pseudogene TRBV3-2) and TRBJ2-3; TRBD2 aligns across 11 bases. This CDR3 region has 16 residues. The V gene's germline CDR1 is LGHDT and CDR2 YNNKEL (reference sequence). V was clipped by 8 bases and J by 0 bases; unmatched bases: 7. CDR3 sequence reads: CASGGLAGGSTDTQYF. Written as DNA, the CDR3 is TGTGCCAGCGGAGGTCTAGCGGGAGGTAGCACAGATACGCAGTATTTT.

The chain carries TRBV24-1 and TRBJ2-2; 14 bases are a match to TRBD2. The CDR3 covers 18 residues. V lost 3 bases to trimming and J lost 3 bases; unmatched junction nucleotides: 5. Germline assignment: CDR1 KGHDR and CDR2 SFDVKD. CDR3 sequence: CATSDGTSGRPDTGELFF. The CDR3 DNA reads TGTGCCACCAGTGATGGGACTAGCGGGAGACCGGACACCGGGGAGCTGTTTTTT.

This chain joins TRBV28 and TRBJ2-7; weak D call: TRBD1 (5 bases). This CDR3 has 14 amino acids. Trimming pared 10 bases from V and 2 bases from J, leaving 18 bases between. Per the germline V gene, CDR1 is MDHEN and CDR2 is SYDVKM. The CDR3 DNA reads TGTGCCACAGTCACGACGGACAAAACCTACGAGCAGTACTTC. As protein: CATVTTDKTYEQYF. The full variable domain, rest sourced from reference TRBV28 and TRBJ2-7, is DVKVTQSSRYLVKRTGEKVFLECVQDMDHENMFWYRQDPGLGLRLIYFSYDVKMKEKGDIPEGYSVSREKKERFSLILESASTNQTSMYLCATVTTDKTYEQYFGPGTRLTVT.

This clone is a singleton in its sample. V is TRBV28 and J is TRBJ2-1; the match to TRBD2 covers 10 bases. The V and J ends lost 7 bases and 4 bases, in that order; junction bases with no gene match: 4. Germline V lookup: CDR1 MDHEN, CDR2 SYDVKM. The CDR3 has 14 residues. The CDR3 nucleotides are TGTGCCAGCATGACTAGCGGGCCGTACAATGAGCAGTTCTTC. Amino acid sequence: CASMTSGPYNEQFF.

The chain uses TRBV9 and TRBJ1-6, with TRBD1 identical over 8 bases. The ends lost 7 bases at V and 13 bases at J; junction bases unmatched: 10. CDR3 length equals 13 residues. CDR1 and CDR2 from the germline V gene are SGDLS and YYNGEE. CDR3 sequence (DNA): TGTGCCAGCGGACAGGGTTTTTCACCGCCCCTCCACTTT. This codes for CASGQGFSPPLHF.

The CDR3 coding sequence is TGTGCCAGCAGCCCCCACACCCGGACAGGGGTAAATGAAAAACTGTTTTTT. As protein: CASSPHTRTGVNEKLFF. The chain couples TRBV7-9 to TRBJ1-4, with 9 nucleotides matching TRBD1. The CDR3 runs to 17 residues. Trimming removed 5 bases from V and 5 bases from J; junction bases left unmatched: 12. Germline loops: CDR1 SEHNR, CDR2 FQNEAQ (reference sequence).

The chain is built from TRBV6-1 and TRBJ2-7; 11 bases line up with TRBD1. V was clipped by 0 bases and J by 3 bases; unmatched bases: 4. Looked up from germline, CDR1 is MNHNS and CDR2 is SASEGT. The CDR3 contains 16 residues. In DNA, the CDR3 is TGTGCCAGCAGTGAAGCCGGGACAGGGGGAATCTACGAGCAGTACTTC. The encoded protein is CASSEAGTGGIYEQYF.

The chain links TRBV7-7 to TRBJ2-7; 9 nucleotides agree with TRBD2. Trimming cost V 5 bases and J 7 bases; bases outside gene matches: 9. Germline CDR1 and CDR2: SSHAT and FNYEAQ (reference sequence). The CDR3 contains 14 residues. CDR3 DNA: TGTGCCAGCAGCCCTAGCGGGGCAGTGGGTGAGCAGTACTTC. It specifies CASSPSGAVGEQYF.

This clone has only one observation. The chain is built from TRBV19 and TRBJ2-7; possible D gene TRBD2, 7 bases. V dropped 9 bases and J dropped 3 bases, with 15 bases sitting between them. The length of the CDR3 is 13 residues. CDR1 is LNHDA, CDR2 SQIVND, per germline (reference sequence). The CDR3 sequence: CARGGGQDYEQYF. The CDR3 region has the DNA TGTGCCAGGGGAGGGGGTCAGGACTACGAGCAGTACTTC. The variable domain in full, with the rest retrieved from reference TRBV19 and TRBJ2-7, is DGGITQSPKYLFRKEGQNVTLSCEQNLNHDAMYWYRQDPGQGLRLIYYSQIVNDFQKGDIAEGYSVSREKKESFPLTVTSAQKNPTAFYLCARGGGQDYEQYFGPGTRLTVT.

This clone has a handful of counts. J is TRBJ1-1 and V is TRBV10-3, with TRBD1 as a possible D gene (5 bases). This CDR3 contains 13 residues. V dropped 7 bases and J dropped 1 base, with 10 bases sitting between them. Germline lookup yields CDR1 ENHRY and CDR2 SYGVKD. The DNA of the CDR3 is TGTGCCATCACCCAGACAGAGAACACTGAAGCTTTCTTT. This encodes CAITQTENTEAFF.

V and J are TRBV4-3 and TRBJ2-1; D might be TRBD1 (5 bases). Per germline, CDR1 LGHNA and CDR2 YSLEER. CDR3 length equals 15 residues. V gave up 1 base and J gave up 2 bases, with 9 bases separating them. CDR3 in DNA: TGCGCCAGCAGCCAAGCCCAGGGCCCCTACAATGAGCAGTTCTTC. It encodes CASSQAQGPYNEQFF.

V is TRBV7-2 and J is TRBJ2-1; 9 bases agree with TRBD2. Unmatched junction bases numbered 7, after V lost 4 bases and J lost 0 bases. The CDR3 sequence is 17 residues long. Germline assignment: CDR1 SGHTA and CDR2 FQGNSA. This CDR3 reads CASSSYLAGSSYNEQFF. In nucleotides, the CDR3 is TGTGCCAGCAGCTCCTACCTAGCGGGAAGCTCCTACAATGAGCAGTTCTTC.

This clone came up a few times. The chain employs TRBV4-1 and TRBJ2-5, with TRBD2 identical over 7 bases. The V gene end was trimmed by 2 bases and the J gene end by 1 base; junction bases not matched to a gene: 4. The CDR3 runs to 15 residues. Per germline, CDR1 MGHRA and CDR2 YSYEKL. CDR3 loop: CASSQQTSVQETQYF. In nucleotides, the CDR3 is TGCGCCAGCAGCCAACAAACTAGCGTCCAAGAGACCCAGTACTTC.

The rearrangement links TRBV10-3 to TRBJ1-2, with D possibly TRBD1 on 5 matching bases. Per the germline V gene, CDR1 is ENHRY and CDR2 is SYGVKD. Trimming cost V 4 bases and J 5 bases, with 11 bases left between them. The CDR3 sequence is 13 residues long. The DNA of the CDR3 is TGTGCCATCAGTGTTGACGGGGGGTATGGCTACACCTTC. This codes for CAISVDGGYGYTF.

The chain recombines TRBV5-4 with TRBJ2-5, with TRBD2 matching over 16 bases. Germline trimming cut 3 bases from V and 2 bases from J; bases unmatched to any gene: 7. The CDR3 contains 18 residues. Germline V CDR1 and CDR2: SGHNT, YYREEE (reference sequence). This CDR3 reads CASSSGTSGGEEQETQYF. CDR3 bases: TGTGCCAGCAGCTCTGGGACTAGCGGGGGGGAGGAGCAAGAGACCCAGTACTTC.

V is TRBV7-2 and J is TRBJ1-1; D is unclear. V shed 5 bases and J shed 8 bases, with 12 bases lying between them. The CDR3 sequence is 12 residues long. Per the germline V gene, CDR1 is SGHTA and CDR2 is FQGNSA. CDR3 DNA sequence: TGTGCCAGCAGCCCCCTACAGAAGGAAGCTTTCTTT. Amino acid sequence: CASSPLQKEAFF.